A single sample gave rise to the 27 T cell receptor beta chains below, sequenced in a study of T-cell memory formation after mild COVID-19. Each CDR3 protein gets one entry after TCRdb re-called the 5' RACE reads with MiXCR. Among fewer than 600,000 distinct CDR3 sequences listed, approximately 21% were seen once. The sample comprised PBMCs or a T cell subset sorted from them (not recorded which). Every receptor here comes from an adult woman who had mild COVID-19 (a few samples of this study predate the infection). Cell type and time point are not known.

The chain links TRBV3-1 to TRBJ1-2; D is perhaps TRBD1 (5 bases). The CDR3 is 15 amino acids. CDR1 and CDR2 (germline): LGHDT, YNNKEL (reference sequence). V gave up 1 base and J gave up 4 bases, with 13 bases separating them. CDR3 nucleotide sequence: TGTGCCAGCAGCCAAGCAGCTCTCGGGGGCTATGGCTACACCTTC. Translation: CASSQAALGGYGYTF. Drawing the rest from reference TRBV3-1 and TRBJ1-2, the complete variable domain is DTAVSQTPKYLVTQMGNDKSIKCEQNLGHDTMYWYKQDSKKFLKIMFSYNNKELIINETVPNRFSPKSPDKAHLNLHINSLELGDSAVYFCASSQAALGGYGYTFGSGTRLTVV.

This rearrangement joins TRBV24-1 to TRBJ2-3; possibly TRBD2 for D (5 bases). This CDR3 spans 12 amino acids. Trimming removed 8 bases at V and 6 bases at J, with 11 bases between. Germline loops: CDR1 KGHDR, CDR2 SFDVKD. In DNA, the CDR3 is TGTGCCACCAACGGACTCGACGATACGCAGTATTTT. Protein product: CATNGLDDTQYF.

This clonotype has at least ten counts. The chain links TRBV27 to TRBJ2-3; no firm D call. This CDR3 contains 13 residues. Trimming stripped 8 bases from V and 1 base from J, with 10 bases between. CDR1 is MNHEY, CDR2 SMNVEV, per germline (reference sequence). CDR3 nucleotide sequence: TGTGCCAGCTCTCGGTACCGCACAGATACGCAGTATTTT. Residues: CASSRYRTDTQYF.

This clonotype turned up a few times. The CDR3 region is CSASPGPWDSPLHF. As DNA, the CDR3 is TGCAGTGCTAGCCCGGGTCCCTGGGATTCACCCCTCCACTTT. The J gene is TRBJ1-6, the V gene TRBV20-1; D unresolved. The CDR3 runs to 14 residues. Per germline, CDR1 DFQATT and CDR2 SNEGSKA (reference sequence). Trimming cost V 3 bases and J 8 bases, with 14 bases left between them.

J is TRBJ1-2 and V is TRBV9, with D possibly TRBD1 on 5 matching bases. CDR1 SGDLS and CDR2 YYNGEE come from the germline V gene. There are 12 residues in the CDR3. V was cut by 3 bases and J by 6 bases, with 9 bases left in between. DNA of the CDR3: TGTGCCAGCAGCGCCTCAGGGAATGGCTACACCTTC. It yields the protein CASSASGNGYTF. Combining the CDR3 with reference TRBV9 and TRBJ1-2 gives the whole variable domain DSGVTQTPKHLITATGQRVTLRCSPRSGDLSVYWYQQSLDQGLQFLIQYYNGEERAKGNILERFSAQQFPDLHSELNLSSLELGDSALYFCASSASGNGYTFGSGTRLTVV.

The rearrangement uses TRBV4-3 and TRBJ1-1, with D uncertain. Germline CDR1 LGHNA, CDR2 YSLEER. Trimming removed 1 base at V and 1 base at J, with 7 bases between. This CDR3 has 14 residues. CDR3 coding DNA: TGCGCCAGCAGCCAAGGGTGCAAGAACACTGAAGCTTTCTTT. This encodes CASSQGCKNTEAFF.

This clonotype was detected only a few times. The chain employs TRBV10-3 and TRBJ2-7; D may correspond to TRBD1 or TRBD2 (5 bases each). The V end lost 3 bases, the J end lost 4 bases, and 13 bases lay between the germline ends. There are 14 residues in the CDR3. CDR1 is ENHRY and CDR2 is SYGVKD in the germline V gene. The CDR3 bases are TGTGCCATCAGTGACGGGGACCGGGGATACGAGCAGTACTTC. This sequence encodes CAISDGDRGYEQYF.

The chain is built from TRBV12-3 or TRBV12-4 and TRBJ1-1; no clear D. Trimming removed 5 bases from V and 4 bases from J, with 5 bases in between. This CDR3 has 11 residues. The CDR3: CASSQFTEAFF. The CDR3 DNA reads TGTGCCAGCAGTCAGTTCACTGAAGCTTTCTTT.

This clonotype was counted only a few times. This sequence joins TRBV7-2 and TRBJ2-1; D is unresolved. Trimming pared 5 bases from V and 6 bases from J, leaving 14 bases between. Germline CDR1 reads SGHTA; CDR2 reads FQGNSA. CDR3 length: 14 residues. CDR3 amino acids: CASSPGVSSNEQFF. CDR3 DNA sequence: TGTGCCAGCAGCCCTGGGGTTTCGAGCAATGAGCAGTTCTTC.

This clonotype has at least ten counts. The V and J genes are TRBV5-1 and TRBJ2-1; possibly TRBD1 for D (6 bases). In germline, CDR1 is SGHRS, CDR2 YFSETQ. The CDR3 extends over 14 amino acids. The ends were cut back, 0 bases at V and 8 bases at J, with 12 bases in the middle. The CDR3 reads CASSLEAQGYEQFF. In DNA, the CDR3 is TGCGCCAGCAGCTTGGAGGCACAGGGCTATGAGCAGTTCTTC.

The V gene is TRBV6-2 or TRBV6-3, the J gene TRBJ2-7, with D possibly being TRBD1 (5 bases). This CDR3 contains 12 residues. Germline values: CDR1 MNHEY, CDR2 SVGEGT. V was clipped by 6 bases and J by 6 bases, with 12 bases between them. The CDR3 DNA reads TGTGCCAGCAGCCCTCGGACACTCGAGCAGTACTTC. It yields the protein CASSPRTLEQYF.

This chain uses TRBV7-3 with TRBJ2-2; D not resolved. Trimming shortened V by 1 base and J by 8 bases, and 8 bases separated the two germline ends. The CDR3 contains 13 residues. CDR1 is SGHTA, CDR2 FQGTGA, per germline. Here the CDR3 reads CASSLSVPGELFF. The CDR3 DNA reads TGTGCCAGCAGCTTAAGTGTCCCTGGGGAGCTGTTTTTT.

The genes are TRBV7-9 and TRBJ1-3; D is ambiguous. The length of the CDR3 is 11 residues. Trimming cost V 1 base and J 8 bases, with 3 bases left between them. Per germline, CDR1 SEHNR and CDR2 FQNEAQ (reference sequence). As DNA, the CDR3 is TGTGCCAGCAGCTTAGGTGACACCATATATTTT. Amino acids: CASSLGDTIYF.

This clonotype was seen a handful of times. The CDR3 coding sequence is TGCAGCGTTACGGACATGGGCGGCTACGAGCAGTACTTC. Translation gives CSVTDMGGYEQYF. The chain carries TRBV29-1 and TRBJ2-7; D may be TRBD1 (5 bases). Germline CDR1 SQVTM, CDR2 ANQGSEA. With 5 bases removed from V and 3 bases from J, the gap between germline ends came to 14 bases. This CDR3 is built from 13 residues.

The chain combines TRBV2 with TRBJ2-2, with D maybe TRBD1 (5 bases). This CDR3 has 15 residues. Germline CDR1 reads SNHLY; CDR2 reads FYNNEI. V was trimmed by 6 bases and J by 5 bases, leaving 16 bases between them. CDR3 in amino acids: CASRMGPSWTGELFF. CDR3 sequence (DNA): TGTGCCAGCAGGATGGGGCCTAGTTGGACCGGGGAGCTGTTTTTT.

This clonotype was seen a handful of times. This chain links TRBV6-1 with TRBJ2-1; 9 bases are shared with TRBD1. The CDR3 extends over 14 amino acids. CDR1 is MNHNS, CDR2 SASEGT, per germline. V trimming: 7 bases; J trimming: 9 bases; junction bases outside the gene matches: 10. The CDR3 sequence: CASKGDRDGGEQFF. CDR3 in DNA: TGTGCCAGCAAGGGGGACAGGGACGGGGGTGAGCAGTTCTTC.

This clonotype turned up a few times. V usage is TRBV6-4 and J usage is TRBJ2-7; D is uncertain. With 2 bases removed from V and 3 bases from J, the gap between germline ends came to 11 bases. CDR1 is MRHNA and CDR2 is SNTAGT in the germline V gene. The CDR3 runs 14 residues. The CDR3 is CASSDPQECYEQYF. CDR3 sequence (DNA): TGTGCCAGCAGTGACCCGCAGGAGTGCTACGAGCAGTACTTC.

The chain is built from TRBV20-1 and TRBJ1-5; possible D gene TRBD1, 6 bases. The CDR3 is 17 residues long. CDR1 is DFQATT and CDR2 is SNEGSKA in the germline V gene (reference sequence). V was cut by 3 bases and J by 3 bases, with 21 bases left in between. In DNA form, the CDR3 reads TGCAGTGCTAGTGGAGGGGGGGGCTCGGGATACAATCAGCCCCAGCATTTT. This codes for CSASGGGGSGYNQPQHF.

The V call is TRBV29-1, the J call TRBJ2-1; 10 bases map to TRBD1. The V gene end was trimmed by 6 bases and the J gene end by 8 bases; junction bases not matched to a gene: 4. This CDR3 is built from 12 residues. Germline CDR1 SQVTM, CDR2 ANQGSEA. The CDR3 DNA reads as TGCAGCGTGGGGACAGGGGTCGATGAGCAGTTCTTC. This encodes CSVGTGVDEQFF.

The chain recombines TRBV29-1 with TRBJ1-2; 9 bases fit TRBD1. Per germline, CDR1 SQVTM and CDR2 ANQGSEA. This CDR3 has 15 residues. Germline trimming cut 4 bases from V and 0 bases from J; bases unmatched to any gene: 6. CDR3 nucleotides: TGCAGCGTTGGGGTAGGGACAGGGCCTAACTATGGCTACACCTTC. As protein: CSVGVGTGPNYGYTF.

The rearrangement links TRBV29-1 to TRBJ2-7, with D possibly being TRBD1 (6 bases). Germline loops: CDR1 SQVTM, CDR2 ANQGSEA. This CDR3 is 10 amino acids long. V dropped 6 bases and J dropped 9 bases, with 12 bases sitting between them. The CDR3 is CSVLQGRQYF. CDR3 sequence (DNA): TGCAGCGTCCTACAGGGTCGGCAGTACTTC.

This clonotype was recorded a few times. The V gene is TRBV30, the J gene TRBJ2-7; no firm D call. Germline V CDR1 and CDR2: GTSNPN, SVGIG (reference sequence). The CDR3 consists of 12 residues. Trimming took 2 bases from V and 2 from J, leaving 7 bases between them. The CDR3 nucleotides are TGTGCCTGGAGTTGGGGTCCCTACGAGCAGTACTTC. It translates to CAWSWGPYEQYF.

The chain joins TRBV6-5 to TRBJ1-4; D perhaps matches TRBD1 (5 bases). CDR1 is MNHEY and CDR2 is SVGAGI in the germline V gene. V shed 7 bases and J shed 10 bases, with 22 bases lying between them. The CDR3 consists of 15 residues. CDR3 sequence reads: CASTLTPTASGKLFF. In DNA, the CDR3 is TGTGCCAGCACCCTAACCCCGACAGCCTCTGGAAAACTGTTTTTT.

The chain carries TRBV5-1 and TRBJ2-7; TRBD1 matches 9 bases. Germline values: CDR1 SGHRS, CDR2 YFSETQ. This CDR3 has 15 amino acids. V lost 2 bases and J lost 3; bases outside the gene matches: 6. In DNA, the CDR3 is TGCGCCAGCAGCTTTACCGGGACAGGGCTCTACGAGCAGTACTTC. Amino acid sequence: CASSFTGTGLYEQYF.

This clonotype turned up a few times. The chain has TRBV27 and TRBJ2-4, with D maybe TRBD1 (6 bases). V dropped 7 bases and J dropped 2 bases, with 15 bases sitting between them. Germline V gives CDR1 MNHEY, CDR2 SMNVEV (reference sequence). This CDR3 is built from 15 residues. CDR3 sequence reads: CASTLTQGSKNIQYF. In nucleotides, the CDR3 is TGTGCCAGCACCTTAACACAGGGTTCCAAAAACATTCAGTACTTC.

There are a few counts of this clonotype. V gene TRBV7-6 combines with J gene TRBJ2-5; the D gene is possibly TRBD2 (6 bases). V was pared by 5 bases and J by 7 bases, with 8 bases between. The V gene's germline CDR1 is SGHVS and CDR2 FNYEAQ. The CDR3 contains 11 residues. The CDR3 DNA sequence: TGTGCCAGCAGCCCGGAGGGGACCCAGTACTTC. This gives the protein CASSPEGTQYF. Full variable domain (rest looked up from reference TRBV7-6 and TRBJ2-5): GAGVSQSPRYKVTKRGQDVALRCDPISGHVSLYWYRQALGQGPEFLTYFNYEAQQDKSGLPNDRFSAERPEGSISTLTIQRTEQRDSAMYRCASSPEGTQYFGPGTRLLVL.

This clonotype was counted only a few times. The rearrangement joins TRBV6-6 to TRBJ2-5; no clear D gene. Germline V gene sequence: CDR1 MNHNY, CDR2 SVGAGI (reference sequence). The CDR3 is 15 amino acids. Trimming shortened V by 0 bases and J by 2 bases, and 10 bases separated the two germline ends. CDR3 protein: CASSYSTTKQETQYF. The CDR3 DNA is TGTGCCAGCAGTTACTCGACGACCAAACAAGAGACCCAGTACTTC.